What follows are 2 T cell receptor beta chains derived from one specimen sequenced in a study of regulatory T cells in long-lasting Graves disease. The TCR beta library used iRepertoire HTBI primers with Arm-PCR amplification of CDR3. From the multiplex PCR reads, TCRdb called clonotypes with MiXCR, one entry per CDR3 protein. The data hold roughly 530,000 distinct CDR3 sequences, with roughly 15% observed a single time. The time point here: newly diagnosed GD, antithyroid drugs for less than 3 months. Preparation of the TCR library used RNA extracted from PBMCs. The sample was also linked to a second study, of T cells in Graves' hyperthyroidism and ophthalmopathy.

This material consisted of peripheral blood mononuclear cells (PBMCs), taken at new diagnosis, from a patient treated with antithyroid drugs. The receptors derive from a woman aged 40 to 65 with Graves disease.

This clonotype came up many times. An end of the junction does not agree with germline; a read error may underlie this. The rearrangement joins TRBV6-1 to TRBJ1-1; weak D call: TRBD1 (5 bases). CDR1 and CDR2 from the germline V gene are MNHNS and SASEGT. CDR3 length equals 13 residues. CDR3 in DNA: TGTGCCAGCAGGGAAGGGACCTTCCCTGAAGCTTTCTTT. Its translation: CASREGTFPEAFF.

This clonotype was seen more than once but under ten times. The chain uses TRBV30 and TRBJ1-6; D is undetermined. V dropped 1 base and J dropped 0 bases, with 13 bases sitting between them. CDR1 is GTSNPN, CDR2 SVGIG, per germline (reference sequence). CDR3 length equals 17 residues. In DNA form, the CDR3 reads TGTGCCTGGAGTGAATCCTCCTGGGGCTCCTATAATTCACCCCTCCACTTT. As protein: CAWSESSWGSYNSPLHF.